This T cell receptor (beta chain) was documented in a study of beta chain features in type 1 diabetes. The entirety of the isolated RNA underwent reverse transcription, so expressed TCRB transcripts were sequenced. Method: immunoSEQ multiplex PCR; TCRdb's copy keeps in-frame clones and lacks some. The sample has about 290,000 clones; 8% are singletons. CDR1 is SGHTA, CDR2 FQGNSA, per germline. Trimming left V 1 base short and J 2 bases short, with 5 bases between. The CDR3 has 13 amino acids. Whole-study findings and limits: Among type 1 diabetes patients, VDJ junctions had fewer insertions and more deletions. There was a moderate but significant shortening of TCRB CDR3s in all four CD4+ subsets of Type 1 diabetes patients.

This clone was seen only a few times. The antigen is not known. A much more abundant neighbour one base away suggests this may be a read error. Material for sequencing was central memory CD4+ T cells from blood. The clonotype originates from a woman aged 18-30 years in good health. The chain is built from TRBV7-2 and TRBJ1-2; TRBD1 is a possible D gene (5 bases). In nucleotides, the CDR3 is TGTGCCAGCAGCTTAGGGGGGAACTATGGCTACACCTTC. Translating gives CASSLGGNYGYTF. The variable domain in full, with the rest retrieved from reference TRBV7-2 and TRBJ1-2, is GAGVSQSPSNKVTEKGKDVELRCDPISGHTALYWYRQSLGQGLEFLIYFQGNSAPDKSGLPSDRFSAERTGGSVSTLTIQRTQQEDSAVYLCASSLGGNYGYTFGSGTRLTVV.